The T cell receptor beta chain under discussion was sequenced for a study of siplizumab effects on memory and regulatory T cells. Study-wide findings and caveats: Siplizumab gave mappable alloreactive CD4+ clones an average Treg-derived fraction of nearly 70%, against under 35% in controls.

Trimming stripped 7 bases from V and 9 bases from J, with 16 bases between. Germline lookup yields CDR1 MNHEY and CDR2 SVGAGI. The CDR3 length is 13 residues. Repertoires were generated with immunoSEQ multiplex PCR, while TCRdb's copy carries only in-frame clones and drops some. This sample has 70,000 or so clones; 88% occur once, and the top ten carry roughly 1.7%. Remarks on this clone: Its antigen remains unidentified.

The J gene is TRBJ2-1, the V gene TRBV6-5; tentatively, D is TRBD1 (6 bases). Sequencing input: Tregs sorted from blood. The clonotype originates from a human donor in good health. CDR3 nucleotides: TGTGCCAGCAAAGGTGCAGGGGTGGGTGAGCAGTTCTTC. This translates into CASKGAGVGEQFF.